Each of the 23 T cell receptor beta chains below was sequenced from the same sample in a study of shared T cell receptors in the human thymus. TCRdb keeps only in-frame clones here, not all; method: immunoSEQ multiplex PCR. The sample contains about 380,000 clones, more than 85% of which appear only once. Sequencing was done on a sample of thymocytes. These receptors were collected from a human donor.

The rearrangement joins TRBV5-5 to TRBJ1-5; 8 bases map to TRBD1. CDR1 is SGHKS, CDR2 YYEKEE, per germline (reference sequence). The junction had 12 bases not matched to a gene; V was cut back by 4 bases and J by 0 bases. The CDR3 sequence is 18 residues long. The CDR3 loop is CASSPDRERGYSNQPQHF. Written as DNA, the CDR3 is TGTGCCAGCAGCCCGGACAGGGAAAGAGGTTATAGCAATCAGCCCCAGCATTTT.

The chain employs TRBV4-3 and TRBJ2-7; 8 nucleotides line up with TRBD1. Germline lookup yields CDR1 LGHNA and CDR2 YSLEER. The CDR3 loop spans 17 amino acids. V lost 3 bases and J lost 4; bases outside the gene matches: 14. The CDR3 loop is CASSQEVGRDRQYEQYF. The CDR3 DNA follows: TGCGCCAGCAGCCAGGAGGTGGGTCGGGACAGGCAGTACGAGCAGTACTTC.

This clone was seen a single time. This chain links TRBV25-1 with TRBJ2-2; 7 bases line up with TRBD1. Germline assignment: CDR1 MGHDK and CDR2 SYGVNS. The CDR3 totals 14 residues. J lost 5 bases, V lost 7 bases, and 7 bases had no gene match. The CDR3 here is CASTLGQMTGELFF. The CDR3, as DNA: TGTGCCAGCACCTTGGGACAGATGACCGGGGAGCTGTTTTTT. Combining the CDR3 with reference TRBV25-1 and TRBJ2-2 gives the whole variable domain EADIYQTPRYLVIGTGKKITLECSQTMGHDKMYWYQQDPGMELHLIHYSYGVNSTEKGDLSSESTVSRIRTEHFPLTLESARPSHTSQYLCASTLGQMTGELFFGEGSRLTVL.

This clone has only one observation. The chain combines TRBV6-1 with TRBJ2-7; 8 bases agree with TRBD1. Germline trimming cut 3 bases from V and 9 bases from J; bases unmatched to any gene: 10. The CDR3 is 14 amino acids. The V gene's germline CDR1 is MNHNS and CDR2 SASEGT. The CDR3, as DNA: TGTGCCAGCAGTGACCAGGGGGCAGTTTGGGGGCAGTACTTC. It yields the protein CASSDQGAVWGQYF.

The chain carries TRBV9 and TRBJ2-1, with D possibly being TRBD1 (6 bases). The length of the CDR3 is 11 residues. In germline, CDR1 is SGDLS, CDR2 YYNGEE. Between the trimmed V and J ends, which lost 3 bases and 12 bases, there was a span of 10 bases. CDR3 nucleotides: TGTGCCAGCAGCGCCCCAGGGGCGCAGTTCTTC. Translation gives CASSAPGAQFF.

This chain joins TRBV27 and TRBJ1-4; D perhaps matches TRBD1 (6 bases). CDR1 and CDR2 (germline): MNHEY, SMNVEV (reference sequence). The V end was cut by 4 bases, the J end by 4 bases, with 13 bases between. This CDR3 is built from 15 residues. DNA of the CDR3: TGTGCCAGCAGTTGGGGGGCTCTGGGTAATGAAAAACTGTTTTTT. Its protein product is CASSWGALGNEKLFF.

This chain connects TRBV14 to TRBJ2-1, with 12 bases identical to TRBD1. The CDR3 sequence is 21 residues long. Germline values: CDR1 SGHDN, CDR2 FVKESK. V shed 1 base, J shed 0 bases, and the junction held 13 bases outside the gene matches. The CDR3 DNA follows: TGTGCCAGCAGCCAAGGCCCCCCGGGACAGGGGGCGAAAAGCTCCTACAATGAGCAGTTCTTC. Protein product: CASSQGPPGQGAKSSYNEQFF. The full variable domain, in which reference TRBV14 and TRBJ2-1 provide the parts outside the CDR3, is EAGVTQFPSHSVIEKGQTVTLRCDPISGHDNLYWYRRVMGKEIKFLLHFVKESKQDESGMPNNRFLAERTGGTYSTLKVQPAELEDSGVYFCASSQGPPGQGAKSSYNEQFFGPGTRLTVL.

The chain joins TRBV7-8 to TRBJ2-1; D is unclear. Deletions cut 6 bases from V and 6 bases from J, with 6 bases between. This CDR3 contains 11 residues. CDR1 is SGHVS and CDR2 is FQNEAQ in the germline V gene. For the CDR3, the DNA is TGTGCCAGCAGGACTGGCAATGAGCAGTTCTTC. Its translation is CASRTGNEQFF.

V usage is TRBV28 and J usage is TRBJ2-7; 16 bases match TRBD2. Losses at the gene ends were 5 bases for V and 4 bases for J; bases not matched to a gene: 11. The CDR3 extends over 18 amino acids. Germline lookup yields CDR1 MDHEN and CDR2 SYDVKM. For the CDR3, the DNA is TGTGCCAGCAGTCAATTGGGACTAGCGGGAGGGCCGCGGTACGAGCAGTACTTC. Translated, it gives CASSQLGLAGGPRYEQYF. The full variable domain, with the rest looked up from reference TRBV28 and TRBJ2-7, is DVKVTQSSRYLVKRTGEKVFLECVQDMDHENMFWYRQDPGLGLRLIYFSYDVKMKEKGDIPEGYSVSREKKERFSLILESASTNQTSMYLCASSQLGLAGGPRYEQYFGPGTRLTVT.

The CDR3 nucleotides read TGTGCCTGGAGTGTGGGGCAGCCGAACACTGAAGCTTTCTTT. Amino acid sequence: CAWSVGQPNTEAFF. V usage is TRBV30 and J usage is TRBJ1-1; D may be TRBD1 (5 bases). The CDR3 covers 14 residues. The germline V and J ends were trimmed by 0 bases and 1 base, with 9 bases remaining between them. The germline V gene encodes CDR1 GTSNPN and CDR2 SVGIG (reference sequence).

J is TRBJ2-1 and V is TRBV4-2, with D possibly matching TRBD2 (6 bases). V was clipped by 1 base and J by 10 bases, with 11 bases between them. The CDR3 has 13 residues. CDR1 and CDR2 (germline): LGHNA, YNFKEQ. This CDR3 reads CASSQVGTEEQFF. The CDR3 DNA is TGTGCCAGCAGCCAAGTAGGGACTGAAGAGCAGTTCTTC.

The chain joins TRBV5-1 to TRBJ2-3; 9 bases fit TRBD2. The CDR3 covers 21 residues. CDR1 is SGHRS, CDR2 YFSETQ, per germline. Germline trimming cut 0 bases from V and 3 bases from J; bases unmatched to any gene: 20. The CDR3 DNA is TGCGCCAGCAGCTTGGATCAAAGCGGGAGGTTAGTTGTTGTAGTGACAGATACGCAGTATTTT. Protein sequence: CASSLDQSGRLVVVVTDTQYF.

Only one count was recorded for this clone. This chain joins TRBV28 and TRBJ2-7; the match to TRBD1 covers 7 bases. V lost 2 bases and J lost 1; bases outside the gene matches: 5. Looked up from germline, CDR1 is MDHEN and CDR2 is SYDVKM. The length of the CDR3 is 15 residues. The DNA of the CDR3 is TGTGCCAGCAGTTTACCCGCAGGGGGTTCCTACGAGCAGTACTTC. This gives the protein CASSLPAGGSYEQYF.

The chain couples TRBV11-1 to TRBJ1-1, with 7 nucleotides matching TRBD1. V lost 4 bases, J lost 3 bases, and 8 bases stayed unmatched. The CDR3 consists of 15 residues. Germline CDR1 reads SGHAT; CDR2 reads FQDESV (reference sequence). The CDR3 is CASSYDREEDTEAFF. The CDR3 bases are TGTGCCAGCAGCTATGACAGGGAGGAGGACACTGAAGCTTTCTTT.

In the case of this clone: Other DNA sequences from this sample encode an identical CDR3 as well. The chain employs TRBV29-1 and TRBJ1-1; unclear D gene. CDR1 SQVTM and CDR2 ANQGSEA come from the germline V gene. The ends were cut back, 4 bases at V and 4 bases at J, with 19 bases in the middle. The CDR3 totals 15 residues. This chain's CDR3 is CSVARSPPRGTEAFF. The CDR3 nucleotides are TGCAGCGTTGCCCGGAGTCCCCCCCGAGGCACTGAAGCTTTCTTT. Drawing the rest from reference TRBV29-1 and TRBJ1-1, the complete variable domain is SAVISQKPSRDICQRGTSLTIQCQVDSQVTMMFWYRQQPGQSLTLIATANQGSEATYESGFVIDKFPISRPNLTFSTLTVSNMSPEDSSIYLCSVARSPPRGTEAFFGQGTRLTVV.

This clone was counted once. The V gene is TRBV18, the J gene TRBJ2-6; 7 bases map to TRBD2. V lost 3 bases, J lost 4 bases, and 18 bases stayed unmatched. This CDR3 has 20 residues. The germline gives CDR1 KGHSH, CDR2 LQKENI. The CDR3 DNA sequence: TGTGCCAGCTCACCGCTGGGGCGGGAGAAGGAGACGAACGGGGCCAACGTCCTGACTTTC. Encoded protein: CASSPLGREKETNGANVLTF.

This clone was seen a single time. The CDR3 DNA sequence: TGTGCCAGCCGTTTAGGGGACCCTTACGAGCAGTACTTC. It codes for CASRLGDPYEQYF. The J gene is TRBJ2-7, the V gene TRBV6-5; the D gene could be TRBD1 or TRBD2 (5 bases each). The germline V and J ends were trimmed by 8 bases and 4 bases, with 15 bases remaining between them. CDR1 and CDR2 (germline): MNHEY, SVGAGI. The CDR3 length is 13 residues.

J is TRBJ2-3 and V is TRBV30; no definite D call. Germline V gives CDR1 GTSNPN, CDR2 SVGIG (reference sequence). The V end lost 2 bases, the J end lost 0 bases, and 15 bases lay between the germline ends. The CDR3 loop spans 16 amino acids. The CDR3 nucleotides are TGTGCCTGGAGTATCCGACTGAGAGCTAGCACAGATACGCAGTATTTT. Its translation: CAWSIRLRASTDTQYF.

This sequence joins TRBV7-6 and TRBJ2-2; a weak D match, TRBD1 (5 bases). There are 16 residues in the CDR3. Germline CDR1 reads SGHVS; CDR2 reads FNYEAQ. Trimming shortened V by 1 base and J by 3 bases, and 12 bases separated the two germline ends. CDR3 residues: CASSLEAGSDTGELFF. DNA of the CDR3: TGTGCCAGCAGCTTAGAGGCAGGGTCGGACACCGGGGAGCTGTTTTTT.

The chain is built from TRBV5-4 and TRBJ2-1; 7 nucleotides match TRBD2. Losses at the gene ends were 4 bases for V and 8 bases for J; bases not matched to a gene: 12. Germline assignment: CDR1 SGHNT and CDR2 YYREEE (reference sequence). The CDR3 has 15 amino acids. CDR3 DNA: TGTGCCAGCAGCGCCGAGCGGGAATTGGGGCATGAGCAGTTCTTC. This codes for CASSAERELGHEQFF. Based on the CDR3 plus reference TRBV5-4 and TRBJ2-1, the full variable domain is ETGVTQSPTHLIKTRGQQVTLRCSSQSGHNTVSWYQQALGQGPQFIFQYYREEENGRGNFPPRFSGLQFPNYSSELNVNALELDDSALYLCASSAERELGHEQFFGPGTRLTVL.

V usage is TRBV19 and J usage is TRBJ2-1, with 7 bases lining up with TRBD1. The CDR3 loop spans 13 amino acids. Germline loops: CDR1 LNHDA, CDR2 SQIVND (reference sequence). J gave up 12 bases and V 4 bases, and 9 bases lay outside the gene matches. Written as DNA, the CDR3 is TGTGCCAGTAGTACCCCTCGAGCAGGGGGGCAGTTCTTC. Translating gives CASSTPRAGGQFF.

The chain joins TRBV7-2 to TRBJ2-7; 16 bases are a match to TRBD2. The V and J ends lost 8 bases and 2 bases, in that order; junction bases with no gene match: 15. The CDR3 runs 19 residues. Germline assignment: CDR1 SGHTA and CDR2 FQGNSA. The CDR3 region is CASCPNPGLAGGTAYEQYF. CDR3 coding DNA: TGTGCCAGCTGCCCTAACCCGGGACTAGCGGGAGGGACGGCCTACGAGCAGTACTTC.

The CDR3 protein is CASSESIGLARGSYGYTF. CDR3 bases: TGTGCCAGCAGTGAATCGATAGGATTGGCGCGGGGATCCTATGGCTACACCTTC. V gene TRBV6-1 combines with J gene TRBJ1-2; unclear D gene. V was cut by 2 bases and J by 4 bases, with 23 bases left in between. This CDR3 comprises 18 residues. Germline V gives CDR1 MNHNS, CDR2 SASEGT.